Shown below are 21 T cell receptor beta chains from a single sample sequenced in a study of cytomegalovirus exposure and HLA in healthy donors. Researchers ran the PCR with 60 Vbeta and 13 Jbeta primers. Some clones are missing from TCRdb's copy, which holds only in-frame ones; the method was immunoSEQ multiplex PCR. This table lists 150,000 to 200,000 clones. Sequencing used PBMCs. The receptors shown here come from a woman aged 60-75 years in good health and CMV-seronegative.

J is TRBJ2-2 and V is TRBV7-8; TRBD1 matches 7 bases. V lost 8 bases, J lost 6 bases, and 6 bases stayed unmatched. The CDR3 loop spans 13 amino acids. Per the germline V gene, CDR1 is SGHVS and CDR2 is FQNEAQ. The CDR3 region has the DNA TGTGCCAGCGAACAGGGGAGTGCCGGGGAGCTGTTTTTT. Translated, it gives CASEQGSAGELFF.

The chain uses TRBV9 and TRBJ2-7, with D perhaps TRBD1 (5 bases). The ends were cut back, 0 bases at V and 2 bases at J, with 9 bases in the middle. The CDR3 is 14 residues long. Germline CDR1 and CDR2: SGDLS and YYNGEE. CDR3 protein: CASSVEDSTYEQYF. CDR3 in DNA: TGTGCCAGCAGCGTAGAAGACAGTACCTACGAGCAGTACTTC.

The V gene is TRBV27, the J gene TRBJ1-2, with D unclear. Looked up from germline, CDR1 is MNHEY and CDR2 is SMNVEV (reference sequence). The length of the CDR3 is 15 residues. V gave up 5 bases and J gave up 4 bases, with 17 bases separating them. Here the CDR3 reads CASSPSTIGGYGYTF. The CDR3 DNA reads TGTGCCAGCAGTCCCTCGACAATCGGTGGCTATGGCTACACCTTC.

About this clone itself: Other DNA sequences in the sample encode the same CDR3. The gene calls are TRBV7-3 and TRBJ1-1, with D perhaps TRBD1 (5 bases). This CDR3 is 13 amino acids long. Per germline, CDR1 SGHTA and CDR2 FQGTGA. V gave up 6 bases and J gave up 0 bases, with 8 bases separating them. For the CDR3, the DNA is TGTGCCAGCAGTTCAGGGTTGAACACTGAAGCTTTCTTT. Encoded protein: CASSSGLNTEAFF. Full variable domain (outside the CDR3, taken from reference TRBV7-3 and TRBJ1-1): GAGVSQTPSNKVTEKGKYVELRCDPISGHTALYWYRQSLGQGPEFLIYFQGTGAADDSGLPNDRFFAVRPEGSVSTLKIQRTERGDSAVYLCASSSGLNTEAFFGQGTRLTVV.

This rearrangement joins TRBV11-3 to TRBJ2-1; 8 bases map to TRBD2. The germline gives CDR1 SGHNT, CDR2 YENEEA. The ends lost 5 bases at V and 6 bases at J; junction bases unmatched: 3. The CDR3 is made up of 13 amino acids. In DNA, the CDR3 is TGTGCCAGCAGCGCGGGGGGAGCCAATGAGCAGTTCTTC. This sequence encodes CASSAGGANEQFF.

This chain links TRBV28 with TRBJ1-5; TRBD1 matches 7 bases. The V segment lost 7 bases and the J segment 3 bases; nucleotides outside the gene matches: 12. CDR1 is MDHEN and CDR2 is SYDVKM in the germline V gene. The CDR3 runs to 16 residues. CDR3 in DNA: TGTGCCAGCACCCGTACAGGGGCCGAAACCAATCAGCCCCAGCATTTT. It is translated as CASTRTGAETNQPQHF.

The J gene is TRBJ2-6, the V gene TRBV7-3; possible D gene TRBD1, 5 bases. The CDR3 extends over 15 amino acids. V lost 5 bases and J lost 1, with 9 bases in between. CDR1 is SGHTA and CDR2 is FQGTGA in the germline V gene. The chain's CDR3 is CASSPHRSGANVLTF. CDR3 in DNA: TGTGCCAGCAGCCCCCACAGGTCTGGGGCCAACGTCCTGACTTTC.

V is TRBV7-9 and J is TRBJ2-1; 9 positions match TRBD2. The CDR3 spans 19 residues. CDR1 and CDR2 from the germline V gene are SEHNR and FQNEAQ (reference sequence). V was clipped by 6 bases and J by 4 bases; unmatched bases: 19. As DNA, the CDR3 is TGTGCCAGCAGATTACTAGCGGGCGGATCCTGGGCGGAATACAATGAGCAGTTCTTC. It codes for CASRLLAGGSWAEYNEQFF.

V is TRBV14 and J is TRBJ2-3; 9 nucleotides match TRBD1. V trimming: 6 bases; J trimming: 5 bases; junction bases outside the gene matches: 9. CDR1 is SGHDN and CDR2 is FVKESK in the germline V gene. The length of the CDR3 is 15 residues. This CDR3 is CASSEGQGRIDTQYF. CDR3 sequence (DNA): TGTGCCAGCAGTGAAGGACAGGGGAGAATAGATACGCAGTATTTT. The whole variable domain, remainder taken from reference TRBV14 and TRBJ2-3, is EAGVTQFPSHSVIEKGQTVTLRCDPISGHDNLYWYRRVMGKEIKFLLHFVKESKQDESGMPNNRFLAERTGGTYSTLKVQPAELEDSGVYFCASSEGQGRIDTQYFGPGTRLTVL.

The gene calls are TRBV5-1 and TRBJ1-1; D not resolved. With 5 bases removed from V and 0 bases from J, the gap between germline ends came to 8 bases. This CDR3 is built from 13 residues. Germline lookup yields CDR1 SGHRS and CDR2 YFSETQ. As DNA, the CDR3 is TGCGCCAGCAGAGGAGTATTGAACACTGAAGCTTTCTTT. Encoded protein: CASRGVLNTEAFF.

Concerning this clone itself: Other DNA sequences in the sample encode the same CDR3. The chain carries TRBV19 and TRBJ1-1; TRBD1 might be the D (5 bases). The CDR3 is 14 amino acids. The V gene's germline CDR1 is LNHDA and CDR2 SQIVND (reference sequence). The V and J ends lost 6 bases and 5 bases respectively, with 16 bases between them. The CDR3 region has the DNA TGTGCCAGTAGCCCTAGGGGCGGAAGGACTGAAGCTTTCTTT. Encoded protein: CASSPRGGRTEAFF. The full variable domain, in which reference TRBV19 and TRBJ1-1 provide the parts outside the CDR3, is DGGITQSPKYLFRKEGQNVTLSCEQNLNHDAMYWYRQDPGQGLRLIYYSQIVNDFQKGDIAEGYSVSREKKESFPLTVTSAQKNPTAFYLCASSPRGGRTEAFFGQGTRLTVV.

With regard to this clone: The junction departs from germline at one end; a sequencing error may be responsible. The CDR3 spells CATSRGRDSGYTIYF. The DNA of the CDR3 is TGTGCCACCAGCAGAGGTCGGGACAGTGGATACACCATATATTTT. The V and J genes are TRBV15 and TRBJ1-3, with TRBD1 identical over 7 bases. Germline V CDR1 and CDR2: LNHNV, YYDKDF (reference sequence). This CDR3 comprises 15 residues.

As DNA, the CDR3 is TGTGCCAGCAGCCACAGAGGGGGGGCAAGGGGGGGCTACACCTTC. Its protein product is CASSHRGGARGGYTF. The chain recombines TRBV14 with TRBJ1-2, with a weak D call TRBD1 (6 bases). V was pared by 3 bases and J by 8 bases, with 19 bases between. The length of the CDR3 is 15 residues. The germline gives CDR1 SGHDN, CDR2 FVKESK. Based on the CDR3 plus reference TRBV14 and TRBJ1-2, the full variable domain is EAGVTQFPSHSVIEKGQTVTLRCDPISGHDNLYWYRRVMGKEIKFLLHFVKESKQDESGMPNNRFLAERTGGTYSTLKVQPAELEDSGVYFCASSHRGGARGGYTFGSGTRLTVV.

The J gene is TRBJ2-7, the V gene TRBV18; a possible D gene is TRBD1 (7 bases). Germline V gene sequence: CDR1 KGHSH, CDR2 LQKENI. The V and J ends lost 1 base and 6 bases respectively, with 22 bases between them. This CDR3 spans 17 amino acids. CDR3 bases: TGTGCCAGCTCACCACTATCAGGGGGGCAGGGGGAAAGCGAGCAGTACTTC. Translation: CASSPLSGGQGESEQYF.

The V and J genes are TRBV7-8 and TRBJ2-7, with TRBD2 as a possible D gene (6 bases). The CDR3 extends over 15 amino acids. Germline lookup yields CDR1 SGHVS and CDR2 FQNEAQ. The V end was cut by 2 bases, the J end by 0 bases, with 11 bases between. The CDR3 protein is CASSLYRGSSYEQYF. For the CDR3, the DNA is TGTGCCAGCAGCTTATACCGGGGGAGCTCCTACGAGCAGTACTTC.

The CDR3 spells CASGRGLPYNEQFF. The CDR3 nucleotides read TGTGCCAGCGGGCGGGGACTACCCTACAATGAGCAGTTCTTC. V is TRBV11-3 and J is TRBJ2-1; 7 bases agree with TRBD2. Germline V gene lookup returns CDR1 SGHNT and CDR2 YENEEA. CDR3 length: 14 residues. The V and J ends lost 8 bases and 2 bases, in that order; junction bases with no gene match: 6.

The rearrangement joins TRBV5-4 to TRBJ2-3; D is unclear. This CDR3 comprises 16 residues. Germline V lookup: CDR1 SGHNT, CDR2 YYREEE (reference sequence). V was cut by 4 bases and J by 0 bases, with 15 bases left in between. CDR3 nucleotide sequence: TGTGCCAGCAGCCCCCGGGTGGAGACTAGCACAGATACGCAGTATTTT. Residues: CASSPRVETSTDTQYF.

The genes are TRBV5-4 and TRBJ2-5; 7 nucleotides match TRBD2. The CDR3 is 14 amino acids. V was clipped by 4 bases and J by 5 bases; unmatched bases: 8. Germline CDR1 and CDR2: SGHNT and YYREEE (reference sequence). CDR3: CASSSKTSQETQYF. CDR3 coding DNA: TGTGCCAGCAGCAGCAAGACTAGCCAGGAGACCCAGTACTTC.

The J gene is TRBJ1-2, the V gene TRBV6-6; tentative D call: TRBD1 (5 bases). Trimming removed 5 bases from V and 2 bases from J, with 18 bases in between. The germline gives CDR1 MNHNY, CDR2 SVGAGI (reference sequence). The CDR3 loop spans 16 amino acids. The CDR3 region has the DNA TGTGCCAGCAGTCCTTTTGGAGGGGCAGGGAACTATGGCTACACCTTC. Its protein product is CASSPFGGAGNYGYTF.

J is TRBJ1-4 and V is TRBV30; possible D gene TRBD1, 6 bases. The CDR3 has 16 amino acids. Germline V gene sequence: CDR1 GTSNPN, CDR2 SVGIG (reference sequence). V was trimmed by 0 bases and J by 0 bases, leaving 11 bases between them. This CDR3 reads CAWSVGRTATNEKLFF. The CDR3 coding sequence is TGTGCCTGGAGTGTAGGACGGACAGCAACTAATGAAAAACTGTTTTTT.

This rearrangement joins TRBV18 to TRBJ2-7; 7 positions match TRBD1. The CDR3 covers 15 residues. Germline V gene sequence: CDR1 KGHSH, CDR2 LQKENI. V was pared by 4 bases and J by 2 bases, with 8 bases of the junction left unmatched. The CDR3 coding sequence is TGTGCCAGCTCACGACTGGGACAGAAAACCTACGAGCAGTACTTC. It translates to CASSRLGQKTYEQYF.